What follows are 32 T cell receptor beta chains derived from one specimen sequenced in a study of blood T cell repertoires in COVID-19. Measured with immunoSEQ multiplex PCR; TCRdb has only the in-frame clones, and not every one. The sample has under 250,000 clones; around 89% are singletons. Sequencing was carried out using PBMCs or T cells enriched from blood (not recorded which). The receptors shown here come from a woman between 18 and 29 years old in a cohort exposed to, infected with or recovered from COVID-19 (not recorded which).

The rearrangement joins TRBV28 to TRBJ2-7, with 9 bases identical to TRBD1. The ends lost 2 bases at V and 6 bases at J; junction bases unmatched: 5. This CDR3 is built from 14 residues. From germline, CDR1 is MDHEN and CDR2 SYDVKM. The CDR3 DNA reads as TGTGCCAGCAGTTTACTTCGGACAGGGGTCGAGCAGTACTTC. Translation: CASSLLRTGVEQYF.

J is TRBJ2-1 and V is TRBV30; 13 positions agree with TRBD2. Germline trimming cut 3 bases from V and 8 bases from J; bases unmatched to any gene: 16. The germline V gene has CDR1 GTSNPN and CDR2 SVGIG (reference sequence). The CDR3 loop spans 18 amino acids. The CDR3 loop is CAWSPGTSGKGGLDEQFF. CDR3 nucleotide sequence: TGTGCCTGGAGCCCGGGGACTAGCGGGAAGGGTGGATTGGATGAGCAGTTCTTC.

The chain links TRBV6-5 to TRBJ2-3, with TRBD2 matching over 14 bases. This CDR3 contains 15 residues. The germline CDR1 and CDR2 sequences are MNHEY and SVGAGI. The V segment lost 7 bases and the J segment 4 bases; nucleotides outside the gene matches: 4. The CDR3: CASTGLAGEADTQYF. DNA of the CDR3: TGTGCCAGCACGGGACTAGCGGGAGAGGCAGATACGCAGTATTTT.

The chain joins TRBV12-5 to TRBJ1-2; 7 nucleotides match TRBD1. The CDR3 is 11 amino acids. After removal of 6 bases from V and 13 bases from J, the junction contained 8 bases not matched to a gene. Per germline, CDR1 LGHNT and CDR2 FRNRAP. CDR3 in amino acids: CASGPLQGGTF. The CDR3 region has the DNA TGTGCTAGTGGCCCTCTGCAGGGGGGCACCTTC. The full variable domain, completed using reference TRBV12-5 and TRBJ1-2, is DARVTQTPRHKVTEMGQEVTMRCQPILGHNTVFWYRQTMMQGLELLAYFRNRAPLDDSGMPKDRFSAEMPDATLATLKIQPSEPRDSAVYFCASGPLQGGTFGSGTRLTVV.

This chain connects TRBV7-9 to TRBJ2-7, with D unresolved. Trimming removed 1 base from V and 6 bases from J, with 7 bases in between. From germline, CDR1 is SEHNR and CDR2 FQNEAQ (reference sequence). This CDR3 has 12 amino acids. The CDR3 DNA is TGTGCCAGCAGCTTAGTACAAACCGAGCAGTACTTC. Translation gives CASSLVQTEQYF.

The rearrangement uses TRBV7-6 and TRBJ1-1; D is possibly TRBD1 (6 bases). V was cut by 6 bases and J by 7 bases, with 15 bases left in between. The CDR3 spans 13 residues. Germline V CDR1 and CDR2: SGHVS, FNYEAQ. The CDR3 spells CASSRHRTDEAFF. CDR3 DNA sequence: TGTGCCAGCAGTCGACACAGGACAGATGAAGCTTTCTTT.

The genes are TRBV10-3 and TRBJ2-5, with TRBD2 matching 10 bases. Looked up from germline, CDR1 is ENHRY and CDR2 is SYGVKD. The CDR3 is 14 residues long. V was clipped by 9 bases and J by 2 bases; unmatched bases: 6. The DNA of the CDR3 is TGTGCCATGTCTAGCGGGGGCCCACAAGAGACCCAGTACTTC. It translates to CAMSSGGPQETQYF.

This clone occurred a few times. V usage is TRBV5-1 and J usage is TRBJ2-7; D unresolved. V gave up 0 bases and J gave up 9 bases, with 13 bases separating them. Germline V gene lookup returns CDR1 SGHRS and CDR2 YFSETQ. CDR3 length: 13 amino acids. This chain's CDR3 is CASSLGRPTGQYF. The CDR3 DNA follows: TGCGCCAGCAGCTTGGGCAGACCTACGGGGCAGTACTTC.

This chain joins TRBV7-8 and TRBJ1-2, with TRBD1 identical over 10 bases. Germline assignment: CDR1 SGHVS and CDR2 FQNEAQ. Trimming removed 0 bases from V and 3 bases from J; junction bases left unmatched: 4. The CDR3 runs 16 residues. In DNA, the CDR3 is TGTGCCAGCAGCTTAGCGGGGACAGGGGAGGACTATGGCTACACCTTC. It yields the protein CASSLAGTGEDYGYTF. The entire variable domain, with the rest obtained from reference TRBV7-8 and TRBJ1-2, is as follows: GAGVSQSPRYKVAKRGQDVALRCDPISGHVSLFWYQQALGQGPEFLTYFQNEAQLDKSGLPSDRFFAERPEGSVSTLKIQRTQQEDSAVYLCASSLAGTGEDYGYTFGSGTRLTVV.

The rearrangement uses TRBV5-5 and TRBJ1-1; no clear D. The length of the CDR3 is 14 residues. V was shortened by 0 bases and J by 3 bases, with 9 bases between the two germline ends. The V gene's germline CDR1 is SGHKS and CDR2 YYEKEE (reference sequence). CDR3 nucleotides: TGTGCCAGCAGCTTGGGATACGCAGACACTGAAGCTTTCTTT. Protein sequence: CASSLGYADTEAFF.

The CDR3 sequence: CAWIGLEEETQYF. CDR3 nucleotide sequence: TGTGCCTGGATCGGACTGGAGGAAGAGACCCAGTACTTC. The genes are TRBV30 and TRBJ2-5; D may be TRBD2 (5 bases). In germline, CDR1 is GTSNPN, CDR2 SVGIG (reference sequence). Trimming removed 4 bases from V and 3 bases from J, with 12 bases in between. The CDR3 contains 13 residues. Combining the CDR3 with reference TRBV30 and TRBJ2-5 gives the whole variable domain SQTIHQWPATLVQPVGSPLSLECTVEGTSNPNLYWYRQAAGRGLQLLFYSVGIGQISSEVPQNLSASRPQDRQFILSSKKLLLSDSGFYLCAWIGLEEETQYFGPGTRLLVL.

The rearrangement joins TRBV18 to TRBJ1-1, with a tentative D call TRBD1 (6 bases). Germline assignment: CDR1 KGHSH and CDR2 LQKENI. The V end was cut by 2 bases, the J end by 5 bases, with 12 bases between. This CDR3 region has 14 residues. CDR3: CASSPWSRGTEAFF. CDR3 nucleotides: TGTGCCAGCTCACCATGGTCCAGGGGTACTGAAGCTTTCTTT.

The genes are TRBV7-6 and TRBJ2-1, with 7 bases fitting TRBD1. From germline, CDR1 is SGHVS and CDR2 FNYEAQ. Unmatched junction bases numbered 18, after V lost 5 bases and J lost 8 bases. There are 17 residues in the CDR3. The CDR3 region has the DNA TGTGCCAGCAGCGCCAGACAGGGCTATGATATATGGTATGAGCAGTTCTTC. Encoded protein: CASSARQGYDIWYEQFF. The whole variable domain, remainder taken from reference TRBV7-6 and TRBJ2-1, is GAGVSQSPRYKVTKRGQDVALRCDPISGHVSLYWYRQALGQGPEFLTYFNYEAQQDKSGLPNDRFSAERPEGSISTLTIQRTEQRDSAMYRCASSARQGYDIWYEQFFGPGTRLTVL.

The genes are TRBV7-9 and TRBJ2-2; D uncertain. Deletions cut 7 bases from V and 1 base from J, with 13 bases between. Germline values: CDR1 SEHNR, CDR2 FQNEAQ (reference sequence). The CDR3 consists of 15 residues. This chain's CDR3 is CASNQLTLNTGELFF. CDR3 DNA: TGTGCCAGCAACCAATTGACACTGAACACCGGGGAGCTGTTTTTT. Based on the CDR3 plus reference TRBV7-9 and TRBJ2-2, the full variable domain is DTGVSQNPRHKITKRGQNVTFRCDPISEHNRLYWYRQTLGQGPEFLTYFQNEAQLEKSRLLSDRFSAERPKGSFSTLEIQRTEQGDSAMYLCASNQLTLNTGELFFGEGSRLTVL.

This clone was seen once. V gene TRBV2 combines with J gene TRBJ2-7, with a tentative D call TRBD2 (7 bases). Trimming stripped 6 bases from V and 1 base from J, with 22 bases between. This CDR3 is built from 17 residues. Germline V lookup: CDR1 SNHLY, CDR2 FYNNEI. The CDR3: CASRGAQGGSDSYEQYF. As DNA, the CDR3 is TGTGCCAGCAGGGGGGCCCAGGGAGGGTCAGATTCCTACGAGCAGTACTTC.

The V and J genes are TRBV11-3 and TRBJ2-7, with 8 bases fitting TRBD2. The germline CDR1 and CDR2 sequences are SGHNT and YENEEA. V shed 3 bases and J 0 bases; nucleotides not matched to a gene: 4. This CDR3 has 15 residues. DNA for the CDR3: TGTGCCAGCAGCTTTCAACTAGCGGCCTCCTACGAGCAGTACTTC. Protein: CASSFQLAASYEQYF.

This chain links TRBV27 with TRBJ1-1; TRBD1 matches at 8 bases. The CDR3 sequence is 14 residues long. Germline V gene sequence: CDR1 MNHEY, CDR2 SMNVEV (reference sequence). V was clipped by 6 bases and J by 5 bases; unmatched bases: 8. CDR3 amino acids: CASRFDRGVTEAFF. The CDR3 DNA reads TGTGCCAGCAGGTTCGACAGGGGAGTTACTGAAGCTTTCTTT.

The chain carries TRBV19 and TRBJ1-6; 9 nucleotides line up with TRBD1. The CDR3 has 15 amino acids. CDR1 is LNHDA and CDR2 is SQIVND in the germline V gene (reference sequence). The J segment lost 8 bases and the V segment lost 1 base, leaving 3 bases of the junction unmatched. CDR3 in DNA: TGTGCCAGTAGTATAGGTACAGGGGGCTATTCACCCCTCCACTTT. It yields the protein CASSIGTGGYSPLHF.

This chain's CDR3 is CASGLSDTGELFF. DNA of the CDR3: TGTGCCAGCGGTCTTTCGGACACCGGGGAGCTGTTTTTT. This rearrangement joins TRBV6-5 to TRBJ2-2, with D unresolved. The germline V and J ends were trimmed by 8 bases and 3 bases, with 10 bases remaining between them. CDR1 MNHEY and CDR2 SVGAGI come from the germline V gene. This CDR3 contains 13 residues.

In DNA, the CDR3 is TGTGCCAGCAGCCAAAGACAGGGGGGGATGAACACTGAAGCTTTCTTT. Translation: CASSQRQGGMNTEAFF. This chain links TRBV16 with TRBJ1-1; 9 bases align to TRBD1. The CDR3 extends over 16 amino acids. Germline loops: CDR1 KGHSY, CDR2 FQNENV. The V gene end was trimmed by 2 bases and the J gene end by 0 bases; junction bases not matched to a gene: 4.

V gene TRBV28 combines with J gene TRBJ1-2, with 8 bases matching TRBD1. After removal of 6 bases from V and 5 bases from J, the junction contained 2 bases not matched to a gene. Germline V gene data show CDR1 as MDHEN and CDR2 as SYDVKM. This CDR3 comprises 12 residues. Written as DNA, the CDR3 is TGTGCCAGCAGGGACAGGGTTTATGGCTACACCTTC. Translated: CASRDRVYGYTF.

This chain joins TRBV11-3 and TRBJ2-7; D is perhaps TRBD2 (7 bases). The CDR3 extends over 14 amino acids. Per germline, CDR1 SGHNT and CDR2 YENEEA. The germline V and J ends were trimmed by 8 bases and 5 bases, with 19 bases remaining between them. The CDR3 DNA reads TGTGCCAGCGCCCCCGCGGGGGCCCCCAACGAGCAGTACTTC. This encodes CASAPAGAPNEQYF. The complete variable domain, with remaining parts taken from reference TRBV11-3 and TRBJ2-7, reads EAGVVQSPRYKIIEKKQPVAFWCNPISGHNTLYWYLQNLGQGPELLIRYENEEAVDDSQLPKDRFSAERLKGVDSTLKIQPAELGDSAVYLCASAPAGAPNEQYFGPGTRLTVT.

The rearrangement links TRBV28 to TRBJ1-4; 9 bases match TRBD1. Germline V CDR1 and CDR2: MDHEN, SYDVKM. CDR3 length equals 15 residues. V trimming: 6 bases; J trimming: 8 bases; junction bases outside the gene matches: 10. CDR3 region: CASRGITGGREKLFF. CDR3 DNA sequence: TGTGCCAGCAGGGGGATCACAGGGGGCAGGGAAAAACTGTTTTTT.

V usage is TRBV5-6 and J usage is TRBJ2-7; TRBD2 matches at 11 bases. With 1 base clipped from V and 6 bases from J, the junction kept 6 bases outside the gene matches. This CDR3 is 15 amino acids long. Germline loops: CDR1 SGHDT, CDR2 YYEEEE. This chain's CDR3 is CASSLYTSGSGEQYF. CDR3 bases: TGTGCCAGCAGCTTGTACACTAGCGGGAGTGGCGAGCAGTACTTC.

CDR3 region: CASRGGVRNEQFF. The CDR3 coding sequence is TGCGCCAGCAGGGGCGGGGTAAGGAATGAGCAGTTCTTC. The gene calls are TRBV10-2 and TRBJ2-1; TRBD2 might be the D (6 bases). The germline gives CDR1 WSHSY, CDR2 SAAADI. The CDR3 extends over 13 amino acids. V was cut by 6 bases and J by 7 bases, with 13 bases left in between.

The V gene is TRBV7-9, the J gene TRBJ2-3; the D gene is possibly TRBD1 (5 bases). V lost 4 bases and J 0 bases, leaving 17 bases between the germline ends. Germline V CDR1 and CDR2: SEHNR, FQNEAQ (reference sequence). This CDR3 has 17 residues. CDR3 DNA sequence: TGTGCCAGCAGCTCATCTGACGACAGCCTTAGCACAGATACGCAGTATTTT. Amino acid sequence: CASSSSDDSLSTDTQYF. The variable domain in full, with the rest retrieved from reference TRBV7-9 and TRBJ2-3, is DTGVSQNPRHKITKRGQNVTFRCDPISEHNRLYWYRQTLGQGPEFLTYFQNEAQLEKSRLLSDRFSAERPKGSFSTLEIQRTEQGDSAMYLCASSSSDDSLSTDTQYFGPGTRLTVL.

The table lists this clone with a count of one. This sequence joins TRBV27 and TRBJ2-7; 9 nucleotides match TRBD1. J was trimmed by 1 base and V by 2 bases; bases with no gene match: 0. Germline assignment: CDR1 MNHEY and CDR2 SMNVEV (reference sequence). The CDR3 loop spans 14 amino acids. The CDR3 coding sequence is TGTGCCAGCAGTTTAGGGACAGGGTCCTACGAGCAGTACTTC. Amino acid sequence: CASSLGTGSYEQYF.

This sequence joins TRBV18 and TRBJ2-5; 9 bases align to TRBD2. In germline, CDR1 is KGHSH, CDR2 LQKENI. This CDR3 is 15 amino acids long. Trimming took 5 bases from V and 3 from J; bases not matched to a gene: 7. As DNA, the CDR3 is TGTGCCAGCTCAACGGGAAGCGGGGGGAAAGAGACCCAGTACTTC. As protein: CASSTGSGGKETQYF.

The CDR3 is CASSYSGDYGYTF. CDR3 in DNA: TGTGCCAGCAGTTACTCAGGGGACTATGGCTACACCTTC. The rearrangement links TRBV6-5 to TRBJ1-2; possibly TRBD1 for D (5 bases). The CDR3 covers 13 residues. The V end was cut by 0 bases, the J end by 3 bases, with 5 bases between. Germline assignment: CDR1 MNHEY and CDR2 SVGAGI.

The rearrangement links TRBV18 to TRBJ2-4; perhaps TRBD2 as D (6 bases). Per germline, CDR1 KGHSH and CDR2 LQKENI. The CDR3 runs to 18 residues. V lost 3 bases, J lost 2 bases, and 20 bases lay in between. The CDR3 sequence is CASSPLSGTSITKNIQYF. DNA of the CDR3: TGTGCCAGCTCACCTCTATCCGGGACTTCAATCACCAAAAACATTCAGTACTTC. Based on the CDR3 plus reference TRBV18 and TRBJ2-4, the full variable domain is NAGVMQNPRHLVRRRGQEARLRCSPMKGHSHVYWYRQLPEEGLKFMVYLQKENIIDESGMPKERFSAEFPKEGPSILRIQQVVRGDSAAYFCASSPLSGTSITKNIQYFGAGTRLSVL.

The rearrangement joins TRBV6-5 to TRBJ2-3, with TRBD2 matching 9 bases. The CDR3 is 14 residues long. Per germline, CDR1 MNHEY and CDR2 SVGAGI. V lost 5 bases to trimming and J lost 3 bases; unmatched junction nucleotides: 3. The CDR3 DNA reads TGTGCCAGCAGTACCGGACTAGCGACAGATACGCAGTATTTT. Translation gives CASSTGLATDTQYF.

The V call is TRBV5-6, the J call TRBJ2-5; D possibly corresponds to TRBD1 (6 bases). Looked up from germline, CDR1 is SGHDT and CDR2 is YYEEEE. Trimming pared 2 bases from V and 4 bases from J, leaving 9 bases between. The CDR3 runs 13 residues. As DNA, the CDR3 is TGTGCCAGCAGCTTAGACAGGTCAGAGACCCAGTACTTC. Translation gives CASSLDRSETQYF.